The 12 T cell receptor beta chains presented below share a single source sample, sequenced in a study of blood T cells in healthy people across ages. Then a second PCR, running about 7 to 11 cycles, was carried out with a sample-barcoded 5' primer and a J-beta primer mix. Via MiXCR, TCRdb re-called the 5' RACE reads, giving one row per CDR3 protein. The sample lists hundreds of thousands of distinct CDR3 sequences, about 30% occurring once. The sequenced sample consisted of blood. These receptors originate from an elderly woman in good health.

DNA for the CDR3: TGCGCCAGCAGCCCAAGGGTGGGAGGTGAAGCTTTCTTT. Its translation: CASSPRVGGEAFF. The chain joins TRBV5-1 to TRBJ1-1; the D is unclear. V was trimmed by 4 bases and J by 7 bases, leaving 14 bases between them. CDR3 length: 13 amino acids. Germline-derived CDR1 and CDR2 are SGHRS and YFSETQ.

The V call is TRBV3-1, the J call TRBJ2-1, with 9 nucleotides matching TRBD2. CDR3 length: 16 residues. Germline values: CDR1 LGHDT, CDR2 YNNKEL (reference sequence). Trimming removed 0 bases from V and 6 bases from J; junction bases left unmatched: 6. The CDR3 reads CASSQEGGGVRNEQFF. CDR3 DNA: TGTGCCAGCAGCCAAGAAGGCGGGGGGGTCCGCAATGAGCAGTTCTTC.

This clonotype appeared many times. The chain links TRBV20-1 to TRBJ1-1, with D uncertain. The V end lost 5 bases, the J end lost 4 bases, and 8 bases lay between the germline ends. CDR1 is DFQATT, CDR2 SNEGSKA, per germline (reference sequence). CDR3 length equals 11 residues. The CDR3 is CSAERSTEAFF. As DNA, the CDR3 is TGCAGTGCTGAGCGGAGCACTGAAGCTTTCTTT.

In this sample, this clonotype turned up once. V usage is TRBV5-1 and J usage is TRBJ2-1; TRBD2 matches at 8 bases. The CDR3 sequence is 16 residues long. Germline V CDR1 and CDR2: SGHRS, YFSETQ. Trimming cost V 4 bases and J 4 bases; bases outside gene matches: 10. This CDR3 is CASSPGGGRSYNEQFF. The CDR3 DNA reads as TGCGCCAGCAGCCCGGGGGGCGGGAGGTCTTACAATGAGCAGTTCTTC.

This clonotype was recorded a few times. This rearrangement joins TRBV7-6 to TRBJ2-7; possibly TRBD2 for D (6 bases). Per the germline V gene, CDR1 is SGHVS and CDR2 is FNYEAQ. The CDR3 runs to 14 residues. The V end was cut by 5 bases, the J end by 0 bases, with 11 bases between. The CDR3 protein is CASSRRGTSYEQYF. Written as DNA, the CDR3 is TGTGCCAGCAGCCGGCGCGGGACCTCCTACGAGCAGTACTTC.

This clonotype was observed many times. The chain joins TRBV20-1 to TRBJ1-5, with 9 bases identical to TRBD1. In germline, CDR1 is DFQATT, CDR2 SNEGSKA (reference sequence). With 5 bases clipped from V and 5 bases from J, the junction kept 10 bases outside the gene matches. The CDR3 runs 15 residues. DNA of the CDR3: TGCAGTGCTGCCCGGGACAGGGCGCGAGATCAGCCCCAGCATTTT. This encodes CSAARDRARDQPQHF.

The count of this clonotype is one. This may be a read error, as it is one base from a much larger clone. The gene calls are TRBV30 and TRBJ2-1; D is uncertain. The CDR3 has 11 residues. Germline V lookup: CDR1 GTSNPN, CDR2 SVGIG (reference sequence). CDR3 sequence: CAWSARQEPFF. DNA of the CDR3: TGTGCCTGGAGTGCACGCCAGGAGCCGTTCTTC.

This clonotype came up many times. The chain carries TRBV21-1 and TRBJ1-2; the D call TRBD1 from the table was never checked on the DNA. TRBV21-1 is a pseudogene locus. The CDR3 has 16 residues. The CDR3: CASTRGGASCITGYTF. Here the CDR3 DNA reads TGTGCCAGCACCCGGGGGGGGGCCTCTTGTATCACCGGCTACACCTTC.

This clonotype came up many times. The V call is TRBV25-1, the J call TRBJ2-7; D might be TRBD1 (6 bases). This CDR3 region has 13 residues. Germline CDR1 MGHDK, CDR2 SYGVNS. The germline V and J ends were trimmed by 2 bases and 4 bases, with 9 bases remaining between them. CDR3 loop: CASSESRGYEQYF. CDR3 in DNA: TGTGCCAGCAGTGAAAGCAGGGGTTACGAGCAGTACTTC.

This chain joins TRBV7-2 and TRBJ2-3; 7 bases line up with TRBD2. The CDR3 is made up of 14 amino acids. CDR1 SGHTA and CDR2 FQGNSA come from the germline V gene. V shed 5 bases and J 6 bases; nucleotides not matched to a gene: 8. The chain's CDR3 is CASSPSLADDTQYF. The CDR3 DNA follows: TGTGCCAGCAGCCCATCCCTAGCGGACGATACGCAGTATTTT.

This clonotype showed up many times. The chain combines TRBV5-1 with TRBJ2-1; 10 bases agree with TRBD2. The junction had 5 bases not matched to a gene; V was cut back by 3 bases and J by 8 bases. This CDR3 spans 14 amino acids. Germline-derived CDR1 and CDR2 are SGHRS and YFSETQ. CDR3 sequence reads: CASSWVAGGDEQFF. The CDR3 coding sequence is TGCGCCAGCAGCTGGGTAGCGGGAGGAGATGAGCAGTTCTTC.

This clonotype was seen repeatedly, ten times or more. This chain connects TRBV12-3 or TRBV12-4 to TRBJ1-1; possible D gene TRBD1, 5 bases. This CDR3 spans 13 amino acids. V was cut by 6 bases and J by 1 base, with 9 bases left in between. The CDR3 protein is CASRDGQNTEAFF. DNA of the CDR3: TGTGCCAGCAGGGACGGACAGAACACTGAAGCTTTCTTT.